The following is a T cell receptor (beta chain) sequence with its context. The record originates from a study of blood T cell repertoires in COVID-19. Across the study: Samples came from the United States, Italy and Spain, spanning acute and convalescent COVID-19.

In the source study's methods: Estimates of nucleated cell counts were drawn from the amplification of reference gene primers. Some clones are missing from TCRdb's copy, which holds only in-frame ones; the method was immunoSEQ multiplex PCR. The V and J calls and the clone size are those of that table, but D and trimming were determined from the DNA. Of 85,000 to 95,000 clones in the sample, 75% to 95% were seen once. V lost 3 bases and J lost 2; bases outside the gene matches: 2. Germline loops: CDR1 SGHRS, CDR2 YFSETQ. CDR3 length: 15 amino acids. This rearrangement joins TRBV5-1 to TRBJ2-7; 13 nucleotides line up with TRBD2. The TCR sequence derives from a woman between 50 and 59 years old in a cohort sampled during active COVID-19. The sequenced sample consisted of peripheral blood. Written as DNA, the CDR3 is TGCGCCAGCAGCTCTACTAGCGGGAGGGCCTACGAGCAGTACTTC. This encodes CASSSTSGRAYEQYF.